This T cell receptor (beta chain) derives from a study of cytomegalovirus exposure and HLA in healthy donors. General study points: Per a prior analysis, the majority of TCR beta V segments were productive roughly 90% or roughly 30% of the time. Approximately 160 TCR beta chains were listed as cytomegalovirus-associated.

On this clone: Its antigen remains unidentified.

A multiplex PCR was run with 60 Vbeta primers and 13 Jbeta primers. The protocol was immunoSEQ multiplex PCR, while the TCRdb copy is restricted to in-frame clones and leaves out a portion. Of fewer than 200,000 clones listed, 80% to 85% were seen once; the top ten hold roughly 2%. With V trimmed by 1 base and J by 4 bases, 7 bases remained unmatched. Germline V CDR1 and CDR2: LNHNV, YYDKDF (reference sequence). The CDR3 totals 16 residues. The V call is TRBV15, the J call TRBJ1-3, with 7 nucleotides matching TRBD1. The material sequenced was PBMCs. The receptor comes from a human donor in good health. As DNA, the CDR3 is TGTGCCACCAGCAGAGGCCTCGGGACAGAAGGAAACACCATATATTTT. Translation gives CATSRGLGTEGNTIYF.